A single sample gave rise to the 32 T cell receptor beta chains below, sequenced in a study of a mutant IDH1 vaccine in newly diagnosed glioma. Clones were sequenced by immunoSEQ multiplex PCR, and TCRdb holds only the in-frame ones, with some missing. The repertoire holds around 28,000 clones, with 70% to 90% as singletons. These receptors have no known antigen. As to time point: week 5, during vaccination. Every vaccination contained 300 ug of the mutant IDH1 20-mer peptide and was paired with topical imiquimod. Sequenced material: PBMCs, taken from a glioma patient whose treatment included an IDH1 peptide vaccine. Every receptor here comes from a man younger than 35 with glioma.

This chain uses TRBV5-1 with TRBJ2-6; unclear D gene. Trimming shortened V by 0 bases and J by 3 bases, and 1 base separated the two germline ends. Germline V gene lookup returns CDR1 SGHRS and CDR2 YFSETQ. CDR3 length: 13 amino acids. CDR3 in DNA: TGCGCCAGCAGCTTGGATGGGGCCAACGTCCTGACTTTC. As protein: CASSLDGANVLTF.

This clone was seen more than once but under ten times. J is TRBJ2-1 and V is TRBV2; D is undetermined. Germline assignment: CDR1 SNHLY and CDR2 FYNNEI. This CDR3 contains 15 residues. Trimming pared 3 bases from V and 2 bases from J, leaving 11 bases between. The chain's CDR3 is CASSESRMAYNEQFF. The CDR3 DNA is TGTGCCAGCAGTGAGTCCCGTATGGCCTACAATGAGCAGTTCTTC.

Concerning this clone itself: The germline gene is not matched at one end of the junction; a read error may be the cause. This CDR3 is CASSPGPLSPSSYNSPPHF. The DNA for the CDR3 is TGTGCCAGCAGTCCGGGACCTCTATCCCCTAGCTCCTATAATTCACCCCCCCACTTT. The gene calls are TRBV5-6 and TRBJ1-6; tentatively, D is TRBD1 (5 bases). This CDR3 contains 19 residues. Germline CDR1 SGHDT, CDR2 YYEEEE. Based on the CDR3 plus reference TRBV5-6 and TRBJ1-6, the full variable domain is DAGVTQSPTHLIKTRGQQVTLRCSPKSGHDTVSWYQQALGQGPQFIFQYYEEEERQRGNFPDRFSGHQFPNYSSELNVNALLLGDSALYLCASSPGPLSPSSYNSPPHFGNGTRLTVT.

J is TRBJ2-6 and V is TRBV7-2; maybe TRBD1 (6 bases). Per the germline V gene, CDR1 is SGHTA and CDR2 is FQGNSA. There are 19 residues in the CDR3. Deletions cut 4 bases from V and 1 base from J, with 20 bases between. In DNA, the CDR3 is TGTGCCAGCAGCTCCTTGGGACACCGGCTACCTTCTGGGGCCAACGTCCTGACTTTC. Translation: CASSSLGHRLPSGANVLTF.

The chain uses TRBV27 and TRBJ1-4, with no clear D. V dropped 1 base and J dropped 4 bases, with 4 bases sitting between them. This CDR3 is 13 amino acids long. Germline CDR1 is MNHEY and CDR2 is SMNVEV (reference sequence). The CDR3 sequence is CASSLWRNEKLFF. CDR3 DNA: TGTGCCAGCAGTTTATGGCGTAATGAAAAACTGTTTTTT.

The rearrangement uses TRBV10-2 and TRBJ1-5; D is unresolved. The CDR3 length is 13 residues. V lost 2 bases and J lost 8, with 10 bases in between. Germline loops: CDR1 WSHSY, CDR2 SAAADI. The CDR3 sequence: CASSEQDYEPQHF. In DNA form, the CDR3 reads TGCGCCAGCAGTGAGCAAGACTATGAGCCCCAGCATTTT.

V usage is TRBV7-9 and J usage is TRBJ1-1; no firm D call. The CDR3 extends over 16 amino acids. V was shortened by 4 bases and J by 3 bases, with 18 bases between the two germline ends. The germline V gene has CDR1 SEHNR and CDR2 FQNEAQ (reference sequence). CDR3 protein: CASSSGPDGWDTEAFF. Here the CDR3 DNA reads TGTGCCAGCAGCTCCGGGCCGGACGGGTGGGACACTGAAGCTTTCTTT. Full variable domain (outside the CDR3, taken from reference TRBV7-9 and TRBJ1-1): DTGVSQNPRHKITKRGQNVTFRCDPISEHNRLYWYRQTLGQGPEFLTYFQNEAQLEKSRLLSDRFSAERPKGSFSTLEIQRTEQGDSAMYLCASSSGPDGWDTEAFFGQGTRLTVV.

The gene calls are TRBV18 and TRBJ1-5; D remains ambiguous. Germline loops: CDR1 KGHSH, CDR2 LQKENI. Trimming removed 4 bases from V and 7 bases from J, with 11 bases in between. The CDR3 loop spans 13 amino acids. The DNA of the CDR3 is TGTGCCAGCTCACGCGCAGGTGAACAGCCCCAGCATTTT. As protein: CASSRAGEQPQHF.

V gene TRBV27 combines with J gene TRBJ2-1; 7 nucleotides agree with TRBD2. CDR1 MNHEY and CDR2 SMNVEV come from the germline V gene (reference sequence). V dropped 3 bases and J dropped 0; count of bases not matched to a gene: 8. The CDR3 has 17 amino acids. The CDR3 DNA reads as TGTGCCAGCAGTTTGGTCTGGGCTAGCGGCTCCTACAATGAGCAGTTCTTC. It encodes CASSLVWASGSYNEQFF.

The rearrangement joins TRBV2 to TRBJ1-2, with a weak D call TRBD1 (6 bases). The CDR3 sequence is 13 residues long. The ends were cut back, 5 bases at V and 1 base at J, with 8 bases in the middle. From germline, CDR1 is SNHLY and CDR2 FYNNEI. The CDR3 nucleotides are TGTGCCAGCAGTCGGGACATTAACTATGGCTACACCTTC. This translates into CASSRDINYGYTF. The complete variable domain, with remaining parts taken from reference TRBV2 and TRBJ1-2, reads EPEVTQTPSHQVTQMGQEVILRCVPISNHLYFYWYRQILGQKVEFLVSFYNNEISEKSEIFDDQFSVERPDGSNFTLKIRSTKLEDSAMYFCASSRDINYGYTFGSGTRLTVV.

This clone has a handful of counts. CDR3 in DNA: TGTGCCAGCGGTCCGACCTACGAGCAGTACTTC. It codes for CASGPTYEQYF. The chain uses TRBV6-5 and TRBJ2-7; D unresolved. V gave up 8 bases and J gave up 2 bases, with 7 bases separating them. CDR3 size: 11 residues. Germline V gives CDR1 MNHEY, CDR2 SVGAGI.

This clone appeared a few times. The V and J genes are TRBV15 and TRBJ1-4, with 10 bases that match TRBD1. V shed 5 bases and J 8 bases; nucleotides not matched to a gene: 14. Germline V gene lookup returns CDR1 LNHNV and CDR2 YYDKDF (reference sequence). The CDR3 length is 17 residues. The CDR3 bases are TGTGCCACCAGCTCTTCTGTCCCCGGGACAGGGGAAGAAAAACTGTTTTTT. Amino acid sequence: CATSSSVPGTGEEKLFF.

The chain recombines TRBV5-1 with TRBJ2-5, with TRBD2 matching over 12 bases. V shed 6 bases, J shed 2 bases, and the junction held 5 bases outside the gene matches. The CDR3 sequence is 15 residues long. Germline V CDR1 and CDR2: SGHRS, YFSETQ. CDR3 in DNA: TGCGCCAGCATTCACCTAGCGGGAGGGCAAGAGACCCAGTACTTC. Encoded protein: CASIHLAGGQETQYF.

This clone appeared a few times. The chain employs TRBV19 and TRBJ2-2; the D is unclear. CDR1 and CDR2 from the germline V gene are LNHDA and SQIVND (reference sequence). The length of the CDR3 is 14 residues. V was clipped by 7 bases and J by 0 bases, with 9 bases between them. The CDR3 DNA follows: TGTGCCAGTAAGAGCAAGTCGAACACCGGGGAGCTGTTTTTT. Its translation is CASKSKSNTGELFF.

The rearrangement joins TRBV6-4 to TRBJ2-2, with 8 bases that match TRBD2. With V trimmed by 7 bases and J by 1 base, 2 bases remained unmatched. The CDR3 extends over 14 amino acids. Per the germline V gene, CDR1 is MRHNA and CDR2 is SNTAGT. The CDR3: CASKAGENTGELFF. CDR3 bases: TGTGCCAGCAAAGCGGGGGAGAACACCGGGGAGCTGTTTTTT.

The rearrangement links TRBV30 to TRBJ2-7; the D gene is possibly TRBD2 (6 bases). The V and J ends lost 3 bases and 3 bases respectively, with 9 bases between them. This CDR3 comprises 12 residues. Germline loops: CDR1 GTSNPN, CDR2 SVGIG (reference sequence). CDR3 sequence: CAWSLGGYEQYF. CDR3 coding DNA: TGTGCCTGGAGCCTCGGGGGCTACGAGCAGTACTTC.

J is TRBJ2-1 and V is TRBV5-8, with D maybe TRBD2 (6 bases). This CDR3 comprises 15 residues. In germline, CDR1 is SGHTS, CDR2 YDEGEE. V lost 0 bases to trimming and J lost 4 bases, with 11 bases between them. The CDR3 bases are TGTGCCAGCAGCTTGGTGCTAGCGCTTTACAATGAGCAGTTCTTC. Translating it yields CASSLVLALYNEQFF.

This chain joins TRBV7-9 and TRBJ1-3, with 7 nucleotides matching TRBD1. The ends lost 5 bases at V and 9 bases at J; junction bases unmatched: 4. The CDR3 runs 12 residues. Germline V gives CDR1 SEHNR, CDR2 FQNEAQ (reference sequence). CDR3 residues: CASSPTGPTIYF. CDR3 nucleotide sequence: TGTGCCAGCAGCCCGACAGGGCCCACCATATATTTT. Full variable domain (remainder filled in from reference TRBV7-9 and TRBJ1-3): DTGVSQNPRHKITKRGQNVTFRCDPISEHNRLYWYRQTLGQGPEFLTYFQNEAQLEKSRLLSDRFSAERPKGSFSTLEIQRTEQGDSAMYLCASSPTGPTIYFGEGSWLTVV.

The gene calls are TRBV6-1 and TRBJ1-6; D might be TRBD1 (5 bases). CDR1 and CDR2 from the germline V gene are MNHNS and SASEGT. Trimming took off 7 bases at V and 3 bases at J, with 7 bases between the two ends. CDR3 length equals 13 residues. The CDR3 reads CASIQDYNSPLHF. CDR3 nucleotides: TGTGCCAGCATACAGGACTATAATTCACCCCTCCACTTT.

The chain carries TRBV29-1 and TRBJ1-4; 8 nucleotides align to TRBD1. Germline V gene sequence: CDR1 SQVTM, CDR2 ANQGSEA. V was clipped by 4 bases and J by 3 bases; unmatched bases: 1. This CDR3 comprises 13 residues. This chain's CDR3 is CSVGGQANEKLFF. CDR3 DNA sequence: TGCAGCGTTGGGGGACAGGCTAATGAAAAACTGTTTTTT.

V usage is TRBV6-6 and J usage is TRBJ1-2; 7 positions agree with TRBD1. V shed 5 bases, J shed 4 bases, and the junction held 7 bases outside the gene matches. CDR3 length: 14 amino acids. Per the germline V gene, CDR1 is MNHNY and CDR2 is SVGAGI (reference sequence). CDR3 in DNA: TGTGCCAGCAGTCCGACAGGGCCACTCTATGGCTACACCTTC. The encoded protein is CASSPTGPLYGYTF.

The V gene is TRBV7-2, the J gene TRBJ2-7, with TRBD1 identical over 10 bases. The germline V gene encodes CDR1 SGHTA and CDR2 FQGNSA. CDR3 size: 15 residues. The junction had 5 bases not matched to a gene; V was cut back by 5 bases and J by 1 base. For the CDR3, the DNA is TGTGCCAGCAGCGGCCGGGACAGGGGATCCTACGAGCAGTACTTC. This gives the protein CASSGRDRGSYEQYF.

This rearrangement joins TRBV6-6 to TRBJ1-6; the D gene is possibly TRBD1 (6 bases). The CDR3 is made up of 15 amino acids. CDR1 is MNHNY, CDR2 SVGAGI, per germline (reference sequence). V was pared by 6 bases and J by 9 bases, with 18 bases between. CDR3 bases: TGTGCCAGCAGCACCGACCTTTTACAGGGTTCACCCCTCCACTTT. This translates into CASSTDLLQGSPLHF.

This clone was counted once. One junction end disagrees with the germline gene, perhaps due to a read error. The chain links TRBV4-1 to TRBJ1-2; D is ambiguous. The length of the CDR3 is 12 residues. Germline V gene data show CDR1 as MGHRA and CDR2 as YSYEKL. This CDR3 reads CASRQAEYGYTF. DNA of the CDR3: TGCGCCAGCAGGCAAGCCGAGTATGGCTACACCTTC.

The chain joins TRBV30 to TRBJ1-3; D perhaps matches TRBD1 (6 bases). Per the germline V gene, CDR1 is GTSNPN and CDR2 is SVGIG (reference sequence). The CDR3 runs 15 residues. Trimming removed 3 bases at V and 1 base at J, with 13 bases between. The CDR3 reads CAWRDLQGSGNTIYF. The CDR3 nucleotides are TGTGCCTGGAGGGACCTACAGGGTTCTGGAAACACCATATATTTT.

This clone was observed a single time. The V gene is TRBV4-2, the J gene TRBJ1-6, with a tentative D call TRBD1 (5 bases). The germline V gene has CDR1 LGHNA and CDR2 YNFKEQ. The ends were cut back, 2 bases at V and 7 bases at J, with 15 bases in the middle. The CDR3 spans 16 residues. The CDR3 region has the DNA TGTGCCAGCAGCCAACCCCAGGCCGACAGCAATTCACCCCTCCACTTT. Protein product: CASSQPQADSNSPLHF.

The chain couples TRBV9 to TRBJ1-1, with 8 bases identical to TRBD1. The CDR3 consists of 15 residues. Per the germline V gene, CDR1 is SGDLS and CDR2 is YYNGEE. The J segment lost 2 bases and the V segment lost 1 base, leaving 4 bases of the junction unmatched. The CDR3 bases are TGTGCCAGCAGCGTATACGGACAGGGAAACACTGAAGCTTTCTTT. Its translation is CASSVYGQGNTEAFF.

The V and J genes are TRBV30 and TRBJ1-1; possible D gene TRBD1, 5 bases. The V end was cut by 5 bases, the J end by 0 bases, with 16 bases between. This CDR3 spans 15 amino acids. CDR1 is GTSNPN and CDR2 is SVGIG in the germline V gene (reference sequence). CDR3 DNA: TGTGCCTGGGGGGGTGCAGGCAGCATGAACACTGAAGCTTTCTTT. Residues: CAWGGAGSMNTEAFF.

The chain combines TRBV4-2 with TRBJ1-5; D remains unclear. Germline values: CDR1 LGHNA, CDR2 YNFKEQ. This CDR3 has 14 amino acids. Deletions cut 5 bases from V and 2 bases from J, with 10 bases between. CDR3 residues: CASSYGAGNQPQHF. DNA of the CDR3: TGTGCCAGCAGCTACGGTGCGGGCAATCAGCCCCAGCATTTT.

J is TRBJ1-2 and V is TRBV5-4; D is unresolved. The CDR3 covers 15 residues. Trimming left V 5 bases short and J 1 base short, with 15 bases between. Per the germline V gene, CDR1 is SGHNT and CDR2 is YYREEE (reference sequence). Here the CDR3 reads CASSTASTLNYGYTF. For the CDR3, the DNA is TGTGCCAGCAGTACGGCCAGTACCCTTAACTATGGCTACACCTTC. Using reference TRBV5-4 and TRBJ1-2 for the parts outside the CDR3, the full variable domain is ETGVTQSPTHLIKTRGQQVTLRCSSQSGHNTVSWYQQALGQGPQFIFQYYREEENGRGNFPPRFSGLQFPNYSSELNVNALELDDSALYLCASSTASTLNYGYTFGSGTRLTVV.

A single count supports this clone. The chain joins TRBV7-2 to TRBJ2-5; D might be TRBD1 (5 bases). The CDR3 spans 14 residues. Germline CDR1 reads SGHTA; CDR2 reads FQGNSA. The V gene lost 5 bases and the J gene lost 4 bases, with 14 bases spanning the gap. The CDR3 DNA reads as TGTGCCAGCAGCCCCTGGACACCCCGAGAGACCCAGTACTTC. It yields the protein CASSPWTPRETQYF.

The chain is built from TRBV6-5 and TRBJ2-1; 7 bases line up with TRBD2. Germline loops: CDR1 MNHEY, CDR2 SVGAGI. CDR3 length: 15 amino acids. The V and J ends lost 2 bases and 4 bases, in that order; junction bases with no gene match: 5. CDR3 protein: CASSYQTSRYNEQFF. The CDR3 nucleotides are TGTGCCAGCAGTTACCAGACTAGCAGGTACAATGAGCAGTTCTTC.